This section outlines one TCR beta chain sequence together with its context. These data come from a study of blood T cell repertoires in COVID-19. Background on the study: PBMCs, B-cell-depleted T cells, or T cells were the source of the cDNA or gDNA that made up the material.

The participants were between roughly 18 and 89 years old and came from under 25 US areas. Cohorts were determined from participant-reported clinical history. As processed by the authors: Amplification from reference gene primers served as the basis for estimated nucleated cell counts. The repertoire was sequenced with immunoSEQ multiplex PCR; TCRdb's copy has only in-frame clones and lacks some. The D gene and trimming were derived from the DNA, and the V and J assignments and clone size from that table. The sample includes a few hundred thousand clones, 85% to 90% seen only once; the top ten take roughly 1.1%. The germline V and J ends were trimmed by 3 bases and 5 bases, with 13 bases remaining between them. This CDR3 has 14 residues. CDR1 is SGHVS and CDR2 is FQNEAQ in the germline V gene.

Input material: PBMCs or T cells enriched from blood (not recorded which). V gene TRBV7-8 combines with J gene TRBJ1-2; a weak D match, TRBD1 (5 bases). This sequence originates from a man aged 30 to 39 who had recovered from COVID-19. CDR3 sequence (DNA): TGTGCCAGCAGCTTGGGACCGGCGGGGTATGGCTACACCTTC. Its translation is CASSLGPAGYGYTF.